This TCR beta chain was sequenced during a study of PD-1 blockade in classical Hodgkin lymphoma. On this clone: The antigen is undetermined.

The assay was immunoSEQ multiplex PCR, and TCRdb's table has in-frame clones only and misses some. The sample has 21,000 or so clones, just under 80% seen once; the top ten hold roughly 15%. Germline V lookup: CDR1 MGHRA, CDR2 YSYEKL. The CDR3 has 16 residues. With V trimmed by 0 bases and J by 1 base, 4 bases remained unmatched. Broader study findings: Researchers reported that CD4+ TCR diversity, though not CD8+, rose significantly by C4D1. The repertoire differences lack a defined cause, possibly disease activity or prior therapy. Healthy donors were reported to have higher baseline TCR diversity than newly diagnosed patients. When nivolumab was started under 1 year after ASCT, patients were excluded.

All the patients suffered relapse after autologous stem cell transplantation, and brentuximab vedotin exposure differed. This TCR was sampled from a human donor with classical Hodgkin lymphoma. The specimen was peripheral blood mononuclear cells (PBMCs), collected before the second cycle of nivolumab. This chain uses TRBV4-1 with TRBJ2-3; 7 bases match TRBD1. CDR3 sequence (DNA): TGCGCCAGCAGCCAAGATCCCGGACAGGGCACAGATACGCAGTATTTT. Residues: CASSQDPGQGTDTQYF.